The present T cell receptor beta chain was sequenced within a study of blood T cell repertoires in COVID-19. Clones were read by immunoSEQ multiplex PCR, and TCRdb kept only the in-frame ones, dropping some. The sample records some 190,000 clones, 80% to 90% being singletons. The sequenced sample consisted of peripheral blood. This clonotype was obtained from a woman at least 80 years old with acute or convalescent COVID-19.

The CDR3 nucleotides are TGCAGCACCCAGCGGAACTATGGCTACACCTTC. This translates into CSTQRNYGYTF. This chain joins TRBV29-1 and TRBJ1-2; D is uncertain. The CDR3 extends over 11 amino acids. Germline V gives CDR1 SQVTM, CDR2 ANQGSEA. Trimming cost V 8 bases and J 2 bases, with 9 bases left between them.